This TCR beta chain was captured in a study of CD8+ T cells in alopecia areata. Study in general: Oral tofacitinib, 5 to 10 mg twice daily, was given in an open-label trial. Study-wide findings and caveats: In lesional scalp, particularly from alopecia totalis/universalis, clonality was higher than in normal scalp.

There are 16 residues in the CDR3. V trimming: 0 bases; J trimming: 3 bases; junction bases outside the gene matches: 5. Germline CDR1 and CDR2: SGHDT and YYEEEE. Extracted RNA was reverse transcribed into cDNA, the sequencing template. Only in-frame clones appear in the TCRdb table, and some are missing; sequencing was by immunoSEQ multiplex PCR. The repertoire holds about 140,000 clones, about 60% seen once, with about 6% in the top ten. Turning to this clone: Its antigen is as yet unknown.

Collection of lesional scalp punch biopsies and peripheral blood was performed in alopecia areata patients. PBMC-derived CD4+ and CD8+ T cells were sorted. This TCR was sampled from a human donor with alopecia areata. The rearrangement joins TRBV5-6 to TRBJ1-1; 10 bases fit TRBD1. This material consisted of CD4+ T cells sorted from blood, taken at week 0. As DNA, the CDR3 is TGTGCCAGCAGCTTGGTGGACAGGGGGAGTTACACTGAAGCTTTCTTT. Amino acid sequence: CASSLVDRGSYTEAFF.